These 16 T cell receptor beta chains originate from one sample sequenced in a study of graft-versus-host responses after intestinal transplantation. Their antigens remain unidentified. The protocol was immunoSEQ multiplex PCR, while the TCRdb copy is restricted to in-frame clones and leaves out a portion. The sample contains some 140,000 clones, approximately 91% of which appear only once. The sequenced sample was unstimulated CD4+ T cells sorted from spleen or lymph node cells, obtained before intestinal transplant. These receptors were collected from a human donor who received an intestinal transplant.

The V gene is TRBV7-8, the J gene TRBJ2-6; 9 nucleotides agree with TRBD1. CDR1 is SGHVS, CDR2 FQNEAQ, per germline. With 7 bases clipped from V and 0 bases from J, the junction kept 10 bases outside the gene matches. This CDR3 region has 18 residues. The CDR3 DNA is TGTGCCAGCATCCAGGACAGGGGCTCCCACTCTGGGGCCAACGTCCTGACTTTC. This codes for CASIQDRGSHSGANVLTF.

DNA for the CDR3: TGCGCCAGCAGCCGTGGGGGTAGCGCGAATACCTACGAGCAGTACTTC. Translated: CASSRGGSANTYEQYF. V is TRBV5-1 and J is TRBJ2-7; perhaps D is TRBD1 or TRBD2 (5 bases each). The CDR3 spans 16 residues. V was cut by 4 bases and J by 2 bases, with 19 bases left in between. The germline gives CDR1 SGHRS, CDR2 YFSETQ. Supplemented by reference TRBV5-1 and TRBJ2-7, the full variable domain reads KAGVTQTPRYLIKTRGQQVTLSCSPISGHRSVSWYQQTPGQGLQFLFEYFSETQRNKGNFPGRFSGRQFSNSRSEMNVSTLELGDSALYLCASSRGGSANTYEQYFGPGTRLTVT.

The chain has TRBV7-6 and TRBJ2-3; 11 positions agree with TRBD2. The CDR3 covers 18 residues. Trimming took 5 bases from V and 1 from J; bases not matched to a gene: 11. Germline assignment: CDR1 SGHVS and CDR2 FNYEAQ. The CDR3 DNA is TGTGCCAGCAGCCTAACGGCGGGACTAGCGGACCGCACAGATACGCAGTATTTT. As protein: CASSLTAGLADRTDTQYF. Using reference TRBV7-6 and TRBJ2-3 for the parts outside the CDR3, the full variable domain is GAGVSQSPRYKVTKRGQDVALRCDPISGHVSLYWYRQALGQGPEFLTYFNYEAQQDKSGLPNDRFSAERPEGSISTLTIQRTEQRDSAMYRCASSLTAGLADRTDTQYFGPGTRLTVL.

This chain joins TRBV7-2 and TRBJ2-3, with D tentatively TRBD1 (6 bases). CDR1 is SGHTA, CDR2 FQGNSA, per germline. The CDR3 extends over 16 amino acids. V was trimmed by 5 bases and J by 1 base, leaving 16 bases between them. The CDR3 here is CASSPGAGIGTDTQYF. The CDR3 DNA reads as TGTGCCAGCAGCCCAGGGGCCGGGATCGGCACAGATACGCAGTATTTT.

This clone was seen a handful of times. The rearrangement joins TRBV19 to TRBJ1-4; TRBD1 might be the D (5 bases). V was pared by 2 bases and J by 0 bases, with 13 bases between. CDR3 length: 17 residues. The germline CDR1 and CDR2 sequences are LNHDA and SQIVND (reference sequence). For the CDR3, the DNA is TGTGCCAGTAGTATACCAGGGTCCCCGGCAACTAATGAAAAACTGTTTTTT. This sequence encodes CASSIPGSPATNEKLFF.

V usage is TRBV5-1 and J usage is TRBJ2-7; 8 positions agree with TRBD1. V dropped 5 bases and J dropped 2; count of bases not matched to a gene: 9. The germline V gene encodes CDR1 SGHRS and CDR2 YFSETQ. The CDR3 spans 15 residues. DNA for the CDR3: TGCGCCAGCAGTCGACCGACAGGGGCGGCCTACGAGCAGTACTTC. Translated: CASSRPTGAAYEQYF.

This chain connects TRBV10-3 to TRBJ1-5, with 8 bases aligning to TRBD1. This CDR3 spans 15 amino acids. The J segment lost 0 bases and the V segment lost 6 bases, leaving 4 bases of the junction unmatched. Germline V gene lookup returns CDR1 ENHRY and CDR2 SYGVKD. CDR3 DNA: TGTGCCATCAGCCCACAGGGGGATAGCAATCAGCCCCAGCATTTT. Translating it yields CAISPQGDSNQPQHF.

The chain uses TRBV29-1 and TRBJ2-7; 7 positions match TRBD2. Germline V gene lookup returns CDR1 SQVTM and CDR2 ANQGSEA. V dropped 6 bases and J dropped 1; count of bases not matched to a gene: 12. This CDR3 contains 15 residues. This CDR3 is CSVARRLAGSYEQYF. CDR3 DNA sequence: TGCAGCGTCGCTCGAAGACTAGCAGGGTCCTACGAGCAGTACTTC.

The CDR3: CASSLRYRSSNQPQHF. Here the CDR3 DNA reads TGTGCCAGCAGTTTAAGATACAGGAGCAGCAATCAGCCCCAGCATTTT. This chain uses TRBV28 with TRBJ1-5, with D tentatively TRBD1 (5 bases). This CDR3 is 16 amino acids long. V shed 2 bases and J shed 1 base, with 12 bases lying between them. Germline V gives CDR1 MDHEN, CDR2 SYDVKM.

V gene TRBV4-1 combines with J gene TRBJ2-7, with TRBD2 identical over 14 bases. Unmatched junction bases numbered 2, after V lost 4 bases and J lost 3 bases. The CDR3 runs to 15 residues. Germline values: CDR1 MGHRA, CDR2 YSYEKL. CDR3 sequence: CASSLGTSGSYEQYF. Written as DNA, the CDR3 is TGCGCCAGCAGCCTCGGGACTAGCGGGAGCTACGAGCAGTACTTC.

The count of this clone is one. The chain couples TRBV6-5 to TRBJ1-5; 11 nucleotides match TRBD1. The germline V gene has CDR1 MNHEY and CDR2 SVGAGI. The CDR3 length is 15 residues. The trim removed 2 bases at V and 7 bases at J, leaving 4 bases unmatched. The DNA of the CDR3 is TGTGCCAGCAGTTACGGACAGGGGGCCGGACAGCCCCAGCATTTT. This gives the protein CASSYGQGAGQPQHF.

The rearrangement uses TRBV27 and TRBJ2-7; D remains ambiguous. Germline CDR1 is MNHEY and CDR2 is SMNVEV (reference sequence). Trimming pared 3 bases from V and 4 bases from J, leaving 4 bases between. The CDR3 is made up of 11 amino acids. The CDR3 reads CASSLGYEQYF. The CDR3 DNA follows: TGTGCCAGCAGTTTGGGATACGAGCAGTACTTC.

The chain is built from TRBV19 and TRBJ2-2; either TRBD1 or TRBD2 may fit D (6 bases each). The germline gives CDR1 LNHDA, CDR2 SQIVND (reference sequence). The CDR3 has 16 amino acids. Trimming removed 10 bases at V and 0 bases at J, with 18 bases between. This CDR3 reads CATPRPGAANTGELFF. The CDR3 DNA reads TGTGCCACCCCCCGACCGGGGGCCGCGAACACCGGGGAGCTGTTTTTT.

The J gene is TRBJ2-5, the V gene TRBV5-6; tentatively, D is TRBD1 or TRBD2 (5 bases each). Germline loops: CDR1 SGHDT, CDR2 YYEEEE. The CDR3 extends over 14 amino acids. Between the trimmed V and J ends, which lost 0 bases and 5 bases, there was a span of 11 bases. The CDR3 loop reads CASSLGEWGETQYF. The DNA for the CDR3 is TGTGCCAGCAGCTTGGGGGAATGGGGGGAGACCCAGTACTTC.

This chain joins TRBV23-1 and TRBJ2-1; 10 nucleotides agree with TRBD1. TRBV23-1 is an ORF, with its function uncertain. The CDR3 spans 14 residues. The junction had 5 bases not matched to a gene; V was cut back by 4 bases and J by 8 bases. The CDR3 protein is CASSPRQGADEQFF. The CDR3 DNA is TGCGCCAGCAGTCCAAGACAGGGGGCCGATGAGCAGTTCTTC.

The rearrangement links TRBV21-1 to TRBJ2-1; the table's D call, TRBD2, was not checked against the DNA. TRBV21-1 is marked as a pseudogene. The CDR3 has 15 residues. The CDR3 here is CASSRLPSSYNEQFF. CDR3 coding DNA: TGTGCCAGCAGCCGATTACCGAGCTCCTACAATGAGCAGTTCTTC.